The 7 T cell receptor beta chains reported below all come from one sample, sequenced in a study of OX40 agonist ivuxolimab in advanced cancers. The data were produced by immunoSEQ multiplex PCR, yet TCRdb's version contains in-frame clones alone and is incomplete. The sample consists of fewer than 200,000 clones, approximately 94% of them appearing once. The sequenced sample was CD4+ or CD8+ T cells sorted from blood, obtained in a trial of the OX40 agonist ivuxolimab. These TCRs come from an adult with an advanced solid tumor such as melanoma, head and neck, liver or kidney cancer.

V gene TRBV11-2 combines with J gene TRBJ1-5; D call uncertain. The V gene lost 2 bases and the J gene lost 0 bases, with 8 bases spanning the gap. This CDR3 region has 15 residues. Germline values: CDR1 SGHAT, CDR2 FQNNGV. The CDR3 region is CASSLMGLSNQPQHF. CDR3 DNA sequence: TGTGCCAGCAGCTTAATGGGCCTTAGCAATCAGCCCCAGCATTTT.

The genes are TRBV28 and TRBJ2-1; D may be TRBD2 (5 bases). Germline CDR1 is MDHEN and CDR2 is SYDVKM. V lost 5 bases to trimming and J lost 10 bases, with 21 bases between them. This CDR3 has 15 amino acids. The chain's CDR3 is CASSKTGWRSREQFF. CDR3 nucleotide sequence: TGTGCCAGCAGTAAGACGGGGTGGCGGTCAAGGGAGCAGTTCTTC.

The rearrangement joins TRBV18 to TRBJ2-7, with D unclear. The length of the CDR3 is 14 residues. Germline V CDR1 and CDR2: KGHSH, LQKENI. The V end was cut by 6 bases, the J end by 3 bases, with 15 bases between. The CDR3 nucleotides read TGTGCCAGCTCTACCTTTGGACCGCTCTACGAGCAGTACTTC. Translated, it gives CASSTFGPLYEQYF. Full variable domain (outside the CDR3, taken from reference TRBV18 and TRBJ2-7): NAGVMQNPRHLVRRRGQEARLRCSPMKGHSHVYWYRQLPEEGLKFMVYLQKENIIDESGMPKERFSAEFPKEGPSILRIQQVVRGDSAAYFCASSTFGPLYEQYFGPGTRLTVT.

The rearrangement links TRBV5-6 to TRBJ2-5; 10 bases align to TRBD1. Germline loops: CDR1 SGHDT, CDR2 YYEEEE. There are 16 residues in the CDR3. V was pared by 2 bases and J by 3 bases, with 7 bases of the junction left unmatched. CDR3 amino acids: CASSLLRGTGEETQYF. In DNA, the CDR3 is TGTGCCAGCAGCTTACTTAGGGGGACAGGGGAAGAGACCCAGTACTTC.

J is TRBJ2-7 and V is TRBV29-1; 8 positions match TRBD1. Trimming at V came to 6 bases and at J to 7 bases, leaving 8 bases not matched to a gene. CDR1 is SQVTM, CDR2 ANQGSEA, per germline. The CDR3 covers 12 residues. CDR3 coding DNA: TGCAGCGTAGATCAGGGGGCGGGGGAGCAGTACTTC. It is translated as CSVDQGAGEQYF.

This sequence joins TRBV6-1 and TRBJ1-5; a weak D match, TRBD1 (5 bases). Germline CDR1 and CDR2: MNHNS and SASEGT. This CDR3 is built from 16 residues. V was pared by 2 bases and J by 0 bases, with 11 bases between. CDR3 in DNA: TGTGCCAGCAGTGAACTTAGACAGATTAGCAATCAGCCCCAGCATTTT. It codes for CASSELRQISNQPQHF.

V gene TRBV9 combines with J gene TRBJ2-1, with 10 nucleotides matching TRBD2. Germline V gene lookup returns CDR1 SGDLS and CDR2 YYNGEE. The CDR3 is 15 residues long. V was clipped by 0 bases and J by 8 bases; unmatched bases: 5. The CDR3 DNA reads TGTGCCAGCAGCGTAGCTAGCGGGGGAAACGATGAGCAGTTCTTC. Its protein is CASSVASGGNDEQFF. Full variable domain (remainder filled in from reference TRBV9 and TRBJ2-1): DSGVTQTPKHLITATGQRVTLRCSPRSGDLSVYWYQQSLDQGLQFLIQYYNGEERAKGNILERFSAQQFPDLHSELNLSSLELGDSALYFCASSVASGGNDEQFFGPGTRLTVL.